This T cell receptor beta chain was recovered during a study of Graves' ophthalmopathy and Graves' hyperthyroidism. This clonotype was seen many times. Germline CDR1 is SGHAT and CDR2 is FQNNGV. V was shortened by 5 bases and J by 2 bases, with 22 bases between the two germline ends. CDR3 length equals 17 residues. Clinicians made diagnoses from clinical symptoms, serum thyroxine, TRAb, thyroid ultrasound and orbital computed tomography. Scientists amplified the TCR beta CDR3 regions from RNA transcripts. HTBI-primed RT-PCR formed the first round, and a multiplex PCR formed the second. MiXCR was run by TCRdb on the multiplex PCR reads, yielding one entry per CDR3 protein. The sample yields 300,000 or so distinct CDR3 sequences, 15% to 20% seen once.

The origin of this receptor is an adult man with Graves' ophthalmopathy. The gene calls are TRBV11-2 and TRBJ2-7; a possible D gene is TRBD2 (6 bases). Sequencing input: peripheral blood. Here the CDR3 reads CASSAPSGSGTTYEQYF. The CDR3, as DNA: TGTGCCAGCAGCGCGCCCTCCGGGAGCGGTACCACCTACGAGCAGTACTTC.